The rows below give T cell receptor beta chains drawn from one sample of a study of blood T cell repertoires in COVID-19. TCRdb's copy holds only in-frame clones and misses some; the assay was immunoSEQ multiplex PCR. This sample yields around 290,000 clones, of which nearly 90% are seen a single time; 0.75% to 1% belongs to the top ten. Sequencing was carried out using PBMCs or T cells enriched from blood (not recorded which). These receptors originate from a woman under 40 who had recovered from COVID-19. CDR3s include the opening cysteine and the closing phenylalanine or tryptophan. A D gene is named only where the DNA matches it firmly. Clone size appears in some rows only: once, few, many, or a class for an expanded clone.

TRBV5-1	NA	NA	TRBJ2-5	CASSADIQYQETQYF	TGCGCCAGCAGCGCGGACATCCAGTACCAAGAGACCCAGTACTTC
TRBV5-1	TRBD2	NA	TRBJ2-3	CASSAGLFSTDTQYF	TGCGCCAGCAGCGCGGGACTATTTAGCACAGATACGCAGTATTTT
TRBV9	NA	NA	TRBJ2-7	CASSETGAPIYEQYF	TGTGCCAGCAGCGAAACAGGAGCCCCTATCTACGAGCAGTACTTC
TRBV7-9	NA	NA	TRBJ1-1	CASSLGGLTEAFF	TGTGCCAGCAGCTTGGGGGGGTTGACTGAAGCTTTCTTT
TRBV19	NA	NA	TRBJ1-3	CASSILSGNTIYF	TGTGCCAGTAGTATTCTCTCTGGAAACACCATATATTTT
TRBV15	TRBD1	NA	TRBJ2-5	CATSRPLNRGKETQYF	TGTGCCACCAGCAGGCCACTAAACAGGGGGAAAGAGACCCAGTACTTC
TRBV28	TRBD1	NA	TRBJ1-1	CASSLRTGYTEAFF	TGTGCCAGCAGTTTACGGACAGGGTACACTGAAGCTTTCTTT
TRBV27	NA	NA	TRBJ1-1	CASSLLGGLSSTEAFF	TGTGCCAGCAGTTTACTCGGGGGGCTGTCGAGCACTGAAGCTTTCTTT
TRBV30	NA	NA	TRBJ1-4	CAWSPGGREVLKEKLFF	TGTGCCTGGAGCCCGGGAGGGCGCGAGGTGTTGAAGGAAAAACTGTTTTTT
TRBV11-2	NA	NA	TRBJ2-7	CASSLGAGTRYEQYF	TGTGCCAGCAGCTTAGGCGCAGGGACTCGCTACGAGCAGTACTTC
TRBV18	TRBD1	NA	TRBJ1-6	CASSPGQGFSPLHF	TGTGCCAGCTCACCAGGACAGGGGTTTTCACCCCTCCACTTT
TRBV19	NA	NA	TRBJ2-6	CASTIGGARSNVLTF	TGTGCCAGTACCATAGGAGGGGCGCGATCCAACGTCCTGACTTTC
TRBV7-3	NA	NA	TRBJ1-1	CASSPQPGWDTEAFF	TGTGCCAGCAGCCCACAACCGGGGTGGGACACTGAAGCTTTCTTT
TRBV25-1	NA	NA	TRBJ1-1	CASSGQGITEAFF	TGTGCCAGCAGTGGGCAGGGAATCACTGAAGCTTTCTTT
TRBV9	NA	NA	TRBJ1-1	CASSVTGRTTEAFF	TGTGCCAGCAGCGTAACAGGGAGAACCACTGAAGCTTTCTTT
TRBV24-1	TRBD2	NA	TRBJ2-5	CATSGRGGRGGETQYF	TGTGCCACCAGTGGCCGGGGGGGCAGGGGCGGAGAGACCCAGTACTTC
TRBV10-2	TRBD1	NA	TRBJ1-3	CASKEGAGGNTIYF	TGCGCCAGCAAGGAGGGGGCGGGAGGAAACACCATATATTTT
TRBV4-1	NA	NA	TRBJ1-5	CASSGTGNNQPQHF	TGCGCCAGCAGTGGCACAGGGAACAATCAGCCCCAGCATTTT
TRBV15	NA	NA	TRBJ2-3	CATSRAQGIRTDTQYF	TGTGCCACCAGCAGAGCACAGGGTATTAGGACAGATACGCAGTATTTT
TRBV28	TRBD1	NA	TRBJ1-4	CASSLIQGAANEKLFF	TGTGCCAGCAGTTTAATCCAGGGGGCGGCTAATGAAAAACTGTTTTTT
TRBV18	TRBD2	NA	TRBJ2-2	CASSPPGGVDTGELFF	TGTGCCAGCTCACCTCCGGGAGGGGTGGACACCGGGGAGCTGTTTTTT
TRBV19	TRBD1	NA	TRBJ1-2	CASLGQGEDYGYTF	TGTGCCAGCTTGGGACAGGGGGAAGACTATGGCTACACCTTC
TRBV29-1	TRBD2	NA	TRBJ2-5	CSIVGEGLRFETQYF	TGCAGCATTGTGGGGGAGGGCCTTCGTTTTGAGACCCAGTACTTC
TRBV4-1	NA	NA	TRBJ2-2	CASSHPLRVASTGELFF	TGCGCCAGCAGCCACCCCCTTCGGGTAGCTAGCACCGGGGAGCTGTTTTTT
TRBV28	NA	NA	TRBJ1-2	CASSGSVNVQDYTF	TGTGCCAGTTCCGGGTCGGTGAATGTACAAGACTACACCTTC
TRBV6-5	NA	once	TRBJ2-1	CASSPGIYNEQFF	TGTGCCAGTTCTCCGGGTATTTACAATGAGCAGTTCTTC
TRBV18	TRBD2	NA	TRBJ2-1	CASSPEAGVYNEQFF	TGTGCCAGCTCACCTGAAGCGGGAGTATACAATGAGCAGTTCTTC
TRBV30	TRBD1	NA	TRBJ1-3	CAWTGDRGPGNTIYF	TGTGCCTGGACCGGCGACAGGGGGCCAGGAAACACCATATATTTT
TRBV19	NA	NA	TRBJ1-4	CASSIGSAWNEKLFF	TGTGCCAGTAGTATTGGATCAGCGTGGAATGAAAAACTGTTTTTT
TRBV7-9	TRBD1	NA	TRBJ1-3	CASSFGTGGLTGNTIYF	TGTGCCAGCAGCTTCGGGACAGGGGGTTTAACTGGAAACACCATATATTTT
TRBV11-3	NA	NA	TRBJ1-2	CASSPPLTTGKDYGYTF	TGTGCCAGCAGCCCCCCCCTTACAACAGGGAAGGACTATGGCTACACCTTC
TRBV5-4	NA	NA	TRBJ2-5	CASSLELAQETQYF	TGTGCCAGCAGCTTGGAGCTAGCCCAAGAGACCCAGTACTTC
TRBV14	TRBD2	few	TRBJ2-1	CASSLSGRAGEQFF	TGTGCCAGCAGCCTTAGCGGGAGGGCCGGTGAGCAGTTCTTC
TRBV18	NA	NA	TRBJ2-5	CASSPLFGGPETQYF	TGTGCCAGCTCACCACTTTTCGGGGGGCCAGAGACCCAGTACTTC
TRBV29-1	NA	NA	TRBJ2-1	CSVEDTNSQFNYNEQFF	TGCAGCGTTGAAGATACGAACAGTCAGTTCAACTACAATGAGCAGTTCTTC
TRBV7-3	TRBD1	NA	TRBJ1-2	CASSFSPRDRGNYGYTF	TGTGCCAGCAGCTTTAGTCCCCGGGACAGGGGTAACTATGGCTACACCTTC
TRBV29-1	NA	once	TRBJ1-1	CSVEGRLGGTEAFF	TGCAGCGTTGAAGGCCGTCTAGGGGGCACTGAAGCTTTCTTT
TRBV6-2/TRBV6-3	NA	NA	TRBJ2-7	CASSTGYEQYF	TGTGCCAGCAGTACCGGTTACGAGCAGTACTTC
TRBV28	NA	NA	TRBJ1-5	CASRNSYQGYQPQHF	TGTGCCAGCAGGAATTCATATCAGGGTTATCAGCCCCAGCATTTT
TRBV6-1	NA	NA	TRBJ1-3	CASTNYSGNTIYF	TGTGCCAGCACGAACTACTCTGGAAACACCATATATTTT
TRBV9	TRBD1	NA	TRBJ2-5	CASSRVTGGETQYF	TGTGCCAGCAGCCGAGTTACAGGGGGAGAGACCCAGTACTTC